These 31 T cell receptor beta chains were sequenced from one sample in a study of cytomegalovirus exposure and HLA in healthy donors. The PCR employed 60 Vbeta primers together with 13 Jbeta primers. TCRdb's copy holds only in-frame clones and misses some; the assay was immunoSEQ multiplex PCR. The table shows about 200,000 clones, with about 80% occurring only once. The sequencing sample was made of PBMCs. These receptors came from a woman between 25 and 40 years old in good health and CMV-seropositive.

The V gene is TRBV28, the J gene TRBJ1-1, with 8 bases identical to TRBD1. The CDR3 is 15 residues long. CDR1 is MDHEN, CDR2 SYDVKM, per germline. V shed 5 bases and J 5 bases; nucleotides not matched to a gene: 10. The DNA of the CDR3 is TGTGCCAGCAGTCTCCCACAGGGGGTGGAAACTGAAGCTTTCTTT. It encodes CASSLPQGVETEAFF.

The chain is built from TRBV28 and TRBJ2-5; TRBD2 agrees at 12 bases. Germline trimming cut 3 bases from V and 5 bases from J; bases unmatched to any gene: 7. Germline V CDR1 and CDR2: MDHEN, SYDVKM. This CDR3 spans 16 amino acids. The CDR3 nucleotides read TGTGCCAGCAGTTTCCCTAGCGGGAGGGGTGAGGAGACCCAGTACTTC. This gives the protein CASSFPSGRGEETQYF.

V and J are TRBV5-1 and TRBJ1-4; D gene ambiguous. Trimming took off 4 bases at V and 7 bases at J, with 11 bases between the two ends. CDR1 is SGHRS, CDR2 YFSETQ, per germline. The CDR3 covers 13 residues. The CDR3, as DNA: TGCGCCAGCAGCCTAGAAGTCAGTGAAAAACTGTTTTTT. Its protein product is CASSLEVSEKLFF.

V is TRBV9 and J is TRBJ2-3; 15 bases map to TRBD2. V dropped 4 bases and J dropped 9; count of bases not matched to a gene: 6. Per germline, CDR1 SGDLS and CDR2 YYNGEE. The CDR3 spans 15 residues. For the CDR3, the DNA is TGTGCCAGCAGCTTGGGACTAGCGGGAGGTCAAACGCAGTATTTT. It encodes CASSLGLAGGQTQYF.

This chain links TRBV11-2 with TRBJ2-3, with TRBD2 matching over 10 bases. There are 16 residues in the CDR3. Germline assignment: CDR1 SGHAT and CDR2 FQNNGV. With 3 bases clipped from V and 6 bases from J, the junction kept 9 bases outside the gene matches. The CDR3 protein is CASSFLAGEQWDTQYF. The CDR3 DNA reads TGTGCCAGCAGCTTCCTAGCGGGGGAACAGTGGGATACGCAGTATTTT.

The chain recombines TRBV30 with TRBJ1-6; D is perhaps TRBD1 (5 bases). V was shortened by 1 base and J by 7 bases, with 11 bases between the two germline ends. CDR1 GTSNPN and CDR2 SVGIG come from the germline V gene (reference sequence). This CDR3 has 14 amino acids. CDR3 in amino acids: CAWSEGAENSPLHF. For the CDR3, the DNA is TGTGCCTGGAGTGAAGGGGCGGAGAATTCACCCCTCCACTTT. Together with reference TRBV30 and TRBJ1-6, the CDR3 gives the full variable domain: SQTIHQWPATLVQPVGSPLSLECTVEGTSNPNLYWYRQAAGRGLQLLFYSVGIGQISSEVPQNLSASRPQDRQFILSSKKLLLSDSGFYLCAWSEGAENSPLHFGNGTRLTVT.

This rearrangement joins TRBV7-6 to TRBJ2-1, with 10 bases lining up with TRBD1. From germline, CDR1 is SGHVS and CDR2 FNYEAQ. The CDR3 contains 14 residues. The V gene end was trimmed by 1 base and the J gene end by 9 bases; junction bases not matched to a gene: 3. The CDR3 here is CASSLDGQGGEQFF. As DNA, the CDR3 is TGTGCCAGCAGCTTAGACGGACAGGGGGGTGAGCAGTTCTTC.

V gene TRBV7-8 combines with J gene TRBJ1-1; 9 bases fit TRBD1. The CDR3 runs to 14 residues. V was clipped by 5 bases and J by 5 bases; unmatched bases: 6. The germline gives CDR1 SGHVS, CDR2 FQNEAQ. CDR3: CASSTQGAKTEAFF. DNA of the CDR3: TGTGCCAGCAGCACACAGGGGGCTAAGACTGAAGCTTTCTTT.

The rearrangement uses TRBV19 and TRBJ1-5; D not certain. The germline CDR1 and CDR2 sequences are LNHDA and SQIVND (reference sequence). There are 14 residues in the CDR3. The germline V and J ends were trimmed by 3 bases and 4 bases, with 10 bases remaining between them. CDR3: CASSINGENQPQHF. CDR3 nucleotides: TGTGCCAGTAGTATTAATGGGGAGAATCAGCCCCAGCATTTT.

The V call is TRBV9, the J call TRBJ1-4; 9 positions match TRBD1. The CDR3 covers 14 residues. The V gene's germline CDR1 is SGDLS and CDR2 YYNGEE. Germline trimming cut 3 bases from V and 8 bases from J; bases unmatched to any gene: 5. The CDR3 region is CASSEGQGREKLFF. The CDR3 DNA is TGTGCCAGCAGCGAAGGACAGGGGAGGGAAAAACTGTTTTTT.

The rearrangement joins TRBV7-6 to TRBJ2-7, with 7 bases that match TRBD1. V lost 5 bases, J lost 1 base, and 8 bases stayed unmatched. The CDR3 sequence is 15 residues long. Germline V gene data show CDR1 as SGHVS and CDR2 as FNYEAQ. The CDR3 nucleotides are TGTGCCAGCAGCCCACAGGGGTCCCTATCCTACGAGCAGTACTTC. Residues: CASSPQGSLSYEQYF.

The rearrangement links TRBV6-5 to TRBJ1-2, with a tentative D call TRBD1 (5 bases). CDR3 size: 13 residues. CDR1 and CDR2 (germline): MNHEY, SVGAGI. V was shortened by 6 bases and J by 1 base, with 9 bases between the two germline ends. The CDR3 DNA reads TGTGCCAGCAGCTTAGACAGTAACTATGGCTACACCTTC. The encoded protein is CASSLDSNYGYTF.

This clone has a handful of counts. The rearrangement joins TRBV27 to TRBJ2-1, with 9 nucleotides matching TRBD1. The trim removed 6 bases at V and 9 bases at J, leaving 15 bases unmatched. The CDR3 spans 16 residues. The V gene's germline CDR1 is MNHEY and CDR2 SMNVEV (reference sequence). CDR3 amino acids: CASRGSSEDRGIEQFF. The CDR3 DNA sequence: TGTGCCAGCAGAGGATCGAGTGAGGACAGGGGAATTGAGCAGTTCTTC.

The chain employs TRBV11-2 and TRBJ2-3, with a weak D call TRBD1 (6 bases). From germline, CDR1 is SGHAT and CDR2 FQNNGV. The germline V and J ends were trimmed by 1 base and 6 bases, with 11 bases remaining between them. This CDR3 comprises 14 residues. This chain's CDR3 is CASSLATGSDTQYF. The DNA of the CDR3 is TGTGCCAGCAGCTTAGCCACAGGGTCCGATACGCAGTATTTT. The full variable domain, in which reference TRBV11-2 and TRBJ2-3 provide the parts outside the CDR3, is EAGVAQSPRYKIIEKRQSVAFWCNPISGHATLYWYQQILGQGPKLLIQFQNNGVVDDSQLPKDRFSAERLKGVDSTLKIQPAKLEDSAVYLCASSLATGSDTQYFGPGTRLTVL.

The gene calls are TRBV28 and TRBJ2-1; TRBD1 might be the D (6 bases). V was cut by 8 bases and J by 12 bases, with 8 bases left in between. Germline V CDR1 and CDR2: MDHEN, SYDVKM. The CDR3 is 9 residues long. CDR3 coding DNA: TGTGCCAGCGGGACACGGCAGTTCTTC. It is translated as CASGTRQFF.

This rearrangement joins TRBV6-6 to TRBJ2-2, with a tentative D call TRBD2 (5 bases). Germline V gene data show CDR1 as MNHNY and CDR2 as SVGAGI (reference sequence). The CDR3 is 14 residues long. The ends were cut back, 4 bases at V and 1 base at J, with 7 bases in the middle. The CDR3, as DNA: TGTGCCAGCAGTTTGGGAGAGAACACCGGGGAGCTGTTTTTT. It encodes CASSLGENTGELFF.

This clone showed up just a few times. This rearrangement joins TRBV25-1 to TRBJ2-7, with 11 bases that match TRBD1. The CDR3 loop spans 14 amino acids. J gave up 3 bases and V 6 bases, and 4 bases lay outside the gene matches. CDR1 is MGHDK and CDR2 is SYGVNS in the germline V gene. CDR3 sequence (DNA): TGTGCCAGCAGAGACGGGACAGGGGGCTACGAGCAGTACTTC. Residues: CASRDGTGGYEQYF.

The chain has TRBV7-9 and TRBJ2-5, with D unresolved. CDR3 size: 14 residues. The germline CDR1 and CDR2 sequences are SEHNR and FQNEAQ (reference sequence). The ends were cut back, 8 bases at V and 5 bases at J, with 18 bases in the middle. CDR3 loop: CASAVARFAETQYF. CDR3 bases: TGTGCCAGCGCCGTAGCTAGGTTCGCTGAGACCCAGTACTTC.

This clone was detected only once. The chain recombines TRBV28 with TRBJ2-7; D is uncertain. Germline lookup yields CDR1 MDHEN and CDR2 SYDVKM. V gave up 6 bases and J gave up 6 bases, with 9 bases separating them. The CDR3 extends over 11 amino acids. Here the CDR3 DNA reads TGTGCCAGCAGGGGCACCCCCGAGCAGTACTTC. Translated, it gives CASRGTPEQYF.

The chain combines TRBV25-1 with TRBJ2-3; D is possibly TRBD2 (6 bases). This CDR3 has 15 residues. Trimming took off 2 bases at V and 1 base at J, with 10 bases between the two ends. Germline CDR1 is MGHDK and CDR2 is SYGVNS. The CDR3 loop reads CASSERWGGTDTQYF. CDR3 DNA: TGTGCCAGCAGTGAACGGTGGGGGGGCACAGATACGCAGTATTTT. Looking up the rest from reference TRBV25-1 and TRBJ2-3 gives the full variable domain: EADIYQTPRYLVIGTGKKITLECSQTMGHDKMYWYQQDPGMELHLIHYSYGVNSTEKGDLSSESTVSRIRTEHFPLTLESARPSHTSQYLCASSERWGGTDTQYFGPGTRLTVL.

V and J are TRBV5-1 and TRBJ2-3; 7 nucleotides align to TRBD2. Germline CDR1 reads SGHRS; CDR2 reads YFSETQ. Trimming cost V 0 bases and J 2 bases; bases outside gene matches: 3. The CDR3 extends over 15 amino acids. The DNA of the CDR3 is TGCGCCAGCAGCTTGGAGGGACTAACCACAGATACGCAGTATTTT. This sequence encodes CASSLEGLTTDTQYF.

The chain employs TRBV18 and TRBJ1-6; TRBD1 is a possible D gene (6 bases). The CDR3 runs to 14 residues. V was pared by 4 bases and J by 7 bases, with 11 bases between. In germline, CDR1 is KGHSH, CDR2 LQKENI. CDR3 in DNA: TGTGCCAGCTCACTCCGGGACAAAAATTCACCCCTCCACTTT. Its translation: CASSLRDKNSPLHF.

CDR3 sequence reads: CASKWTSGRADTQYF. CDR3 bases: TGCGCCAGCAAATGGACTAGCGGGAGAGCAGATACGCAGTATTTT. The chain employs TRBV5-1 and TRBJ2-3; 13 positions match TRBD2. The germline CDR1 and CDR2 sequences are SGHRS and YFSETQ. There are 15 residues in the CDR3. After removal of 6 bases from V and 4 bases from J, the junction contained 5 bases not matched to a gene. Full variable domain (missing parts from reference TRBV5-1 and TRBJ2-3): KAGVTQTPRYLIKTRGQQVTLSCSPISGHRSVSWYQQTPGQGLQFLFEYFSETQRNKGNFPGRFSGRQFSNSRSEMNVSTLELGDSALYLCASKWTSGRADTQYFGPGTRLTVL.

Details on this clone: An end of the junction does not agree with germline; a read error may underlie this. The CDR3 bases are TGTTCCAGCAGCAATCAGGGGGCTGAAGCTTTCTTT. Translating it yields CSSSNQGAEAFF. The gene calls are TRBV7-9 and TRBJ1-1; 7 bases agree with TRBD1. There are 12 residues in the CDR3. Germline values: CDR1 SEHNR, CDR2 FQNEAQ (reference sequence). Full variable domain (remainder filled in from reference TRBV7-9 and TRBJ1-1): DTGVSQNPRHKITKRGQNVTFRCDPISEHNRLYWYRQTLGQGPEFLTYFQNEAQLEKSRLLSDRFSAERPKGSFSTLEIQRTEQGDSAMYLCSSSNQGAEAFFGQGTRLTVV.

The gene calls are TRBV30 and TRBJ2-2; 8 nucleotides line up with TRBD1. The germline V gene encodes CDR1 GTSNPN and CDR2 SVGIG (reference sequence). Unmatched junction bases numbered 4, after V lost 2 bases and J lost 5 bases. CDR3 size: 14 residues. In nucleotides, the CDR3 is TGTGCCTGGAGTCGACAGGGGAGTACCGGGGAGCTGTTTTTT. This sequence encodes CAWSRQGSTGELFF.

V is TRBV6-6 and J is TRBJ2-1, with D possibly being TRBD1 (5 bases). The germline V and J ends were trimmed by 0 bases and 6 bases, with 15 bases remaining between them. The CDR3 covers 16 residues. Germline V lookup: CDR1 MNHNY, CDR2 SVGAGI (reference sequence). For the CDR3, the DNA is TGTGCCAGCAGTTACTCCTTGGACAAGGGGTCCAATGAGCAGTTCTTC. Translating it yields CASSYSLDKGSNEQFF.

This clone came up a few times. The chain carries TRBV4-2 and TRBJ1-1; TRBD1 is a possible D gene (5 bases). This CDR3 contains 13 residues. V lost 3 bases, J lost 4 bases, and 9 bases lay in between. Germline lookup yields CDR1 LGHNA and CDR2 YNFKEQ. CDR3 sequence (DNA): TGTGCCAGCAGCCACCCGGGGGGCACTGAAGCTTTCTTT. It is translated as CASSHPGGTEAFF.

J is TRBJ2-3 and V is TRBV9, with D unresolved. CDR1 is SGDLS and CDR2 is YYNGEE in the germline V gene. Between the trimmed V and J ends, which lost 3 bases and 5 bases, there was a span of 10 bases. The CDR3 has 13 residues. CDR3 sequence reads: CASSEAAKDTQYF. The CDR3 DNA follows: TGTGCCAGCAGCGAGGCAGCGAAAGATACGCAGTATTTT. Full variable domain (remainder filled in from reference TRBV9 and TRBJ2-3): DSGVTQTPKHLITATGQRVTLRCSPRSGDLSVYWYQQSLDQGLQFLIQYYNGEERAKGNILERFSAQQFPDLHSELNLSSLELGDSALYFCASSEAAKDTQYFGPGTRLTVL.

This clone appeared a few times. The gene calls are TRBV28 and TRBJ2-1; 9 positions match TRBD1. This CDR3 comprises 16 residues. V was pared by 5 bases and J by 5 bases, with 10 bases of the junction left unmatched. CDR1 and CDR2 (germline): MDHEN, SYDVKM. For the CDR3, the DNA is TGTGCCAGCAGTCTTGATCGGGACAGGGCAGACAATGAGCAGTTCTTC. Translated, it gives CASSLDRDRADNEQFF.

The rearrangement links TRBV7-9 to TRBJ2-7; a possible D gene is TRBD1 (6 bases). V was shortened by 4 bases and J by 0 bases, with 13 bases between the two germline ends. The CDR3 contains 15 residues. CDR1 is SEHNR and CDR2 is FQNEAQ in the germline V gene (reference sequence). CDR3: CASSSYRARSYEQYF. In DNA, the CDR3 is TGTGCCAGCAGCTCGTACAGGGCCCGCTCCTACGAGCAGTACTTC.

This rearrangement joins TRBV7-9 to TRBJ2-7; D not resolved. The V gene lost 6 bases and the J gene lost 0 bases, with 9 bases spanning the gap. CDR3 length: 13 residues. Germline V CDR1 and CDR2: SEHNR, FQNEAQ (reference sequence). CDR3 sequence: CASRSGSSYEQYF. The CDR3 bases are TGTGCCAGCAGATCCGGTTCCTCCTACGAGCAGTACTTC.